A single sample is the source of the 3 T cell receptor beta chains below, sequenced in a study of shared clonotypes between healthy human individuals. The assay was immunoSEQ multiplex PCR, and TCRdb's table has in-frame clones only and misses some. The data hold about 2.4 million clones, with 93% observed a single time. Material for sequencing was naive CD4+ T cells from PBMCs. The subset here: CD45RA+ positively selected. The receptors stem from a man younger than 30 in good health. Some clones in this sample may be carry-over from other donors' samples.

The V gene is TRBV25-1, the J gene TRBJ2-7, with D possibly being TRBD1 or TRBD2 (6 bases each). The V gene's germline CDR1 is MGHDK and CDR2 SYGVNS. The CDR3 covers 16 residues. Trimming stripped 3 bases from V and 4 bases from J, with 19 bases between. This CDR3 is CASSEFRGARRYEQYF. The DNA of the CDR3 is TGTGCCAGCAGTGAGTTTAGGGGGGCGAGGCGATACGAGCAGTACTTC.

This sequence joins TRBV11-2 and TRBJ2-3, with 7 bases that match TRBD2. Losses at the gene ends were 2 bases for V and 8 bases for J; bases not matched to a gene: 7. CDR1 is SGHAT, CDR2 FQNNGV, per germline. CDR3 length: 14 amino acids. The CDR3 nucleotides read TGTGCCAGCAGCTTAAGCGGGACCCAGGGTACGCAGTATTTT. It encodes CASSLSGTQGTQYF.

This chain connects TRBV29-1 to TRBJ1-1, with D unresolved. Germline V lookup: CDR1 SQVTM, CDR2 ANQGSEA. Trimming removed 4 bases from V and 4 bases from J, with 10 bases in between. This CDR3 is built from 12 residues. The CDR3 DNA reads TGCAGCGTTGTAAGCGGAATCACTGAAGCTTTCTTT. This codes for CSVVSGITEAFF.